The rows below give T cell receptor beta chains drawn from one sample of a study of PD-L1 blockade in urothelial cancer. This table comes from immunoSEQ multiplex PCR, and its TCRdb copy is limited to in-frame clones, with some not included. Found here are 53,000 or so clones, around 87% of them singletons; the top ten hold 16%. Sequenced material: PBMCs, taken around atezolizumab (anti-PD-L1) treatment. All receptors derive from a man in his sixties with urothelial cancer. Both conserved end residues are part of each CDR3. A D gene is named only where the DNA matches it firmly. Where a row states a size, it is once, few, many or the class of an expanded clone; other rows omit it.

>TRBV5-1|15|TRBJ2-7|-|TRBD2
TGCGCCAGCAGAAGGACTAGCGGGAGCTTCTACGAGCAGTACTTC
CASRRTSGSFYEQYF
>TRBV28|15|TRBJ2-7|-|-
TGTGCCAGCAGTATACCAAGGGGTAGGTCGAGCGAGCAGTACTTC
CASSIPRGRSSEQYF
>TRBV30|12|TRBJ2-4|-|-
TGTGCCTGGAGTGTACTAGTTGACATTCAGTACTTC
CAWSVLVDIQYF
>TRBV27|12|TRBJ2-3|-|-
TGTGCCAGCAGTTTAAGTCCGGGTACGCAGTATTTT
CASSLSPGTQYF
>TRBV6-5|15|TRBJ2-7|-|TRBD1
TGTGCCAGCAGTTACACCTACAGGGGGCCCTACGAGCAGTACTTC
CASSYTYRGPYEQYF
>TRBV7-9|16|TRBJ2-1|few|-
TGTGCCAGCAGCTTAGGGGGACTCCCCGCGGACAATGAGCAGTTCTTC
CASSLGGLPADNEQFF
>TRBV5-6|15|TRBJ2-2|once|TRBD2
TGTGCCAGCTTAGCGGGGGATCCGCGGACCGGGGAGCTGTTTTTT
CASLAGDPRTGELFF
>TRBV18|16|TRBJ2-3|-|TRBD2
TGTGCCAGCTCACCTTGGCTAGCGGGGGGCACAGATACGCAGTATTTT
CASSPWLAGGTDTQYF
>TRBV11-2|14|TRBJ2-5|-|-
TGTGCCAGCAGACAATCGGACAGCGGAGAGACCCAGTACTTC
CASRQSDSGETQYF
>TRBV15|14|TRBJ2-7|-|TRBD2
TGTGCCACCCGACTAGCTTATAGCTCCTACGAGCAGTACTTC
CATRLAYSSYEQYF
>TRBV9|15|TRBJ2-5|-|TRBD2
TGTGCCAGCAGCGTAGTTCCTAGCGGGGGGGAGACCCAGTACTTC
CASSVVPSGGETQYF
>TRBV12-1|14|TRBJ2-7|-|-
TGTGCCAGCAGCTTTGAAGTGACTAGATACGAGCAGTACTTC
CASSFEVTRYEQYF
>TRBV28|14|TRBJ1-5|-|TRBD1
TGTGCCAGCGGCTCGACAGGGGACGACCAGCCCCAGCATTTT
CASGSTGDDQPQHF
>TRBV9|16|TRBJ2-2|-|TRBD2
TGTGCCAGCAGCGTGCTAGCGGGGGCGAACACCGGGGAGCTGTTTTTT
CASSVLAGANTGELFF
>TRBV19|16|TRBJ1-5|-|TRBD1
TGTGCCAGTAGTCCTCCGGGACAGGGACGCAATCAGCCCCAGCATTTT
CASSPPGQGRNQPQHF
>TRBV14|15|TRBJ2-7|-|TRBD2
TGTGCCAGCAGTCCTCTAGCGGGGGGAATTTACGAGCAGTACTTC
CASSPLAGGIYEQYF
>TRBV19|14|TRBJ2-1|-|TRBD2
TGTGCCAGTAGCGCTTGGAGCGGGAGGGTTGAGCAGTTCTTC
CASSAWSGRVEQFF
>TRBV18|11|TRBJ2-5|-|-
TGTGCCAGCTCACTACAAGAGACCCAGTACTTC
CASSLQETQYF
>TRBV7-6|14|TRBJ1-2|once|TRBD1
TGTGCCAGCAGCCCCCTTCGGAGGGGGCATGGCTACACCTTC
CASSPLRRGHGYTF
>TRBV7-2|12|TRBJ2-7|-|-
TGTGCCAGCAGCTTTCCTCGGTACGAGCAGTACTTC
CASSFPRYEQYF
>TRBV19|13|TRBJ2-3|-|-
TGTGCCAGTAGGGCGGGAAGCACAGATACGCAGTATTTT
CASRAGSTDTQYF
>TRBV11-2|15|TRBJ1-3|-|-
TGTGCCAGCAGCTACAGGAGCCCCTCTGGAAACACCATATATTTT
CASSYRSPSGNTIYF
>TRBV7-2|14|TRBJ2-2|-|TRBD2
TGTGCCAGCAGCTCGGGGGGGGTTACCGGGGAGCTGTTTTTT
CASSSGGVTGELFF
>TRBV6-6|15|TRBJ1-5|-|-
TGTGCCAGCAGTTCGCAACAGGGAGGCAATCAGCCCCAGCATTTT
CASSSQQGGNQPQHF
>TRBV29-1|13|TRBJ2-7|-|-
TGCAGCGTTGCGAACCCGGTAACCTACGAGCAGTACTTC
CSVANPVTYEQYF
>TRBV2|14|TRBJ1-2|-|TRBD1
TGTGCCAGCAGTGTAAGGACAGGGAGCTATGGCTACACCTTC
CASSVRTGSYGYTF
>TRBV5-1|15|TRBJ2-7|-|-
TGCGCCAGCAGCTTGGGGGGGGCGGGACAGTACGAGCAGTACTTC
CASSLGGAGQYEQYF
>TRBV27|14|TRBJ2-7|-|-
TGTGCCAGCAGTCTCTTTTCAGGCTCCTACGAGCAGTACTTC
CASSLFSGSYEQYF
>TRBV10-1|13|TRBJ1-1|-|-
TGCGCCAGCAGTGAGTCTCGGGGCACTGAAGCTTTCTTT
CASSESRGTEAFF
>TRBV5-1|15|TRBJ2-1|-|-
TGCGCCAGCAGCCCCACCGAGAGCTCCTACAATGAGCAGTTCTTC
CASSPTESSYNEQFF
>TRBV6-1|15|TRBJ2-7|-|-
TGTGCCAGCAGTGAGACAAGCAACCAGATCTACGAGCAGTACTTC
CASSETSNQIYEQYF
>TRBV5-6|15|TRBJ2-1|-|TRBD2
TGTGCCAGCAGTTCGATAGCGGGAGGAAACAATGAGCAGTTCTTC
CASSSIAGGNNEQFF
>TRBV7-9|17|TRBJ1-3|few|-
TGTGCCAGCAGCAGTCGTGCACAGGAGTACTCTGGAAACACCATATATTTT
CASSSRAQEYSGNTIYF
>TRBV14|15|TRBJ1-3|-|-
TGTGCCAGCAGCCAAGGGCACAGGGTCGGAAACACCATATATTTT
CASSQGHRVGNTIYF
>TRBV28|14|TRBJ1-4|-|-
TGTGCCAGCAGTCACCCGGGAGGGAGTGAAAAACTGTTTTTT
CASSHPGGSEKLFF
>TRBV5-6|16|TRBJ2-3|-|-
TGTGCCAGCAGCCCCTTCCCGCGGGGCTTCACAGATACGCAGTATTTT
CASSPFPRGFTDTQYF
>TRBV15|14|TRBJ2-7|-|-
TGTGCCACCAGCAGAGACAAGCGGCGGCTGGTGCAGTACTTC
CATSRDKRRLVQYF
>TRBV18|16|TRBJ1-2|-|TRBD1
TGTGCCAGCTCACCATACAGGGGCCGAGCTAACTATGGCTACACCTTC
CASSPYRGRANYGYTF
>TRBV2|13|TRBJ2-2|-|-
TGTGCCAGCACACGGGAGCGGACCGGGGAGCTGTTTTTT
CASTRERTGELFF
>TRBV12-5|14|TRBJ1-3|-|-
TGTGCTAGTGGTTTGGTATTTGCCGCGGGCACCATATATTTT
CASGLVFAAGTIYF